Listed here are 10 T cell receptor beta chains from one sample, sequenced in a study of beta chain features in type 1 diabetes. TCRB transcripts that were expressed got sequenced, as all of the isolated RNA had been reverse transcribed. Assay used: immunoSEQ multiplex PCR; TCRdb lists only in-frame clones, some missing. Seen here are hundreds of thousands of clones, around 15% observed once, and the top ten hold 0.02% to 0.025%. Study findings and constraints: TCRB CDR3s were moderately but significantly shorter in Type 1 diabetes patients in all four CD4+ subsets.

No antigen has been identified for these receptors. The sample comprised naive CD4+ T cells from blood. These TCRs come from a man between 18 and 35 years old with type 1 diabetes.

This clone was counted between two and nine times. This chain connects TRBV29-1 to TRBJ2-3; TRBD2 is a possible D gene (5 bases). This CDR3 region has 14 residues. Germline V gives CDR1 SQVTM, CDR2 ANQGSEA. The V and J ends lost 3 bases and 3 bases respectively, with 13 bases between them. The CDR3 nucleotides read TGCAGCGTTGACGGCGGGTACAGTACAGATACGCAGTATTTT. Its translation is CSVDGGYSTDTQYF.

This clone has more than one count but fewer than ten. Here the CDR3 reads CASSLWITQGAKETQYF. The CDR3 coding sequence is TGTGCCAGCAGCTTATGGATAACACAGGGGGCGAAAGAGACCCAGTACTTC. This chain joins TRBV11-2 and TRBJ2-5; 9 bases agree with TRBD1. The V gene's germline CDR1 is SGHAT and CDR2 FQNNGV. The CDR3 spans 17 residues. After removal of 2 bases from V and 3 bases from J, the junction contained 10 bases not matched to a gene.

The J gene is TRBJ1-1, the V gene TRBV5-4; a weak D match, TRBD1 (5 bases). V lost 0 bases to trimming and J lost 4 bases, with 10 bases between them. Per the germline V gene, CDR1 is SGHNT and CDR2 is YYREEE (reference sequence). The CDR3 is 14 residues long. CDR3 DNA sequence: TGTGCCAGCAGCTTGGTAGGGGTGAGCACTGAAGCTTTCTTT. As protein: CASSLVGVSTEAFF. Filled out from reference TRBV5-4 and TRBJ1-1, the complete variable domain reads ETGVTQSPTHLIKTRGQQVTLRCSSQSGHNTVSWYQQALGQGPQFIFQYYREEENGRGNFPPRFSGLQFPNYSSELNVNALELDDSALYLCASSLVGVSTEAFFGQGTRLTVV.

This clone was detected a few times. The chain couples TRBV29-1 to TRBJ1-1; 8 positions match TRBD1. V lost 5 bases and J lost 7; bases outside the gene matches: 9. Germline loops: CDR1 SQVTM, CDR2 ANQGSEA. This CDR3 is 13 amino acids long. As DNA, the CDR3 is TGCAGCGTTCCCCTCGGACAGGGAGATGAAGCTTTCTTT. The encoded protein is CSVPLGQGDEAFF.

This clone has a handful of counts. The sample holds other DNA sequences that translate to the same CDR3. The V call is TRBV5-6, the J call TRBJ2-5; 8 nucleotides match TRBD1. The CDR3 spans 15 residues. Trimming at V came to 0 bases and at J to 5 bases, leaving 6 bases not matched to a gene. Germline-derived CDR1 and CDR2 are SGHDT and YYEEEE. The CDR3 is CASSLAATGGETQYF. The CDR3, as DNA: TGTGCCAGCAGCTTGGCCGCTACAGGGGGTGAGACCCAGTACTTC. The full variable domain, rest sourced from reference TRBV5-6 and TRBJ2-5, is DAGVTQSPTHLIKTRGQQVTLRCSPKSGHDTVSWYQQALGQGPQFIFQYYEEEERQRGNFPDRFSGHQFPNYSSELNVNALLLGDSALYLCASSLAATGGETQYFGPGTRLLVL.

The V and J genes are TRBV5-1 and TRBJ2-5; possible D gene TRBD1, 6 bases. The CDR3 loop spans 14 amino acids. Germline V lookup: CDR1 SGHRS, CDR2 YFSETQ. V lost 4 bases to trimming and J lost 3 bases, with 13 bases between them. The CDR3 sequence: CASSLMGQEETQYF. In nucleotides, the CDR3 is TGCGCCAGCAGCCTCATGGGACAAGAAGAGACCCAGTACTTC. Using reference TRBV5-1 and TRBJ2-5 for the parts outside the CDR3, the full variable domain is KAGVTQTPRYLIKTRGQQVTLSCSPISGHRSVSWYQQTPGQGLQFLFEYFSETQRNKGNFPGRFSGRQFSNSRSEMNVSTLELGDSALYLCASSLMGQEETQYFGPGTRLLVL.

The sample holds a few counts of this clone. This chain joins TRBV18 and TRBJ1-1; D unclear. The germline V and J ends were trimmed by 0 bases and 1 base, with 12 bases remaining between them. The germline V gene encodes CDR1 KGHSH and CDR2 LQKENI. There are 16 residues in the CDR3. CDR3 bases: TGTGCCAGCTCACCACCTCCAGGAAGCTGGAACACTGAAGCTTTCTTT. This encodes CASSPPPGSWNTEAFF.

The CDR3 nucleotides read TGCGCCAGCAGCCAAGGTCCGGGAAGGACTGAAGCTTTCTTT. Its protein product is CASSQGPGRTEAFF. The chain carries TRBV4-1 and TRBJ1-1; no firm D call. Germline values: CDR1 MGHRA, CDR2 YSYEKL. Trimming took off 1 base at V and 5 bases at J, with 11 bases between the two ends. The CDR3 is 14 residues long.

A few counts support this clone. This chain joins TRBV6-5 and TRBJ2-1; maybe TRBD1 (6 bases). V gave up 0 bases and J gave up 2 bases, with 11 bases separating them. Germline CDR1 is MNHEY and CDR2 is SVGAGI. The CDR3 is made up of 16 amino acids. CDR3 residues: CASSYSNGQTYNEQFF. As DNA, the CDR3 is TGTGCCAGCAGTTACTCCAACGGACAGACCTACAATGAGCAGTTCTTC.

This chain connects TRBV5-1 to TRBJ1-1; 7 bases are shared with TRBD1. CDR1 and CDR2 (germline): SGHRS, YFSETQ. The CDR3 is 16 residues long. After removal of 0 bases from V and 0 bases from J, the junction contained 5 bases not matched to a gene. CDR3 bases: TGCGCCAGCAGCTTGGGACAGGGACCCATGAACACTGAAGCTTTCTTT. Its translation: CASSLGQGPMNTEAFF.